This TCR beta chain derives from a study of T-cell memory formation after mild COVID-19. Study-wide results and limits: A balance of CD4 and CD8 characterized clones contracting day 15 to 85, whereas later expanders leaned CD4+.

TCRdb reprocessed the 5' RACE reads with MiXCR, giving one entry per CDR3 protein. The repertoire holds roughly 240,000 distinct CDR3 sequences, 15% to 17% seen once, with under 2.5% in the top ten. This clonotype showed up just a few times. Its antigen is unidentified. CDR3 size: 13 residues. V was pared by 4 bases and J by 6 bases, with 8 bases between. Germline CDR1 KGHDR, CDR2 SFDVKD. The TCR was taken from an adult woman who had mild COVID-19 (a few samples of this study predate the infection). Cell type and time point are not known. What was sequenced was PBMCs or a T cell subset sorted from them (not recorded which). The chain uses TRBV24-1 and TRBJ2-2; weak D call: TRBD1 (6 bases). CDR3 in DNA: TGTGCCACCAGTGACTACAGGGCCGGGGAGCTGTTTTTT. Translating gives CATSDYRAGELFF.